The 25 T cell receptor beta chains in this list originate from one sample, sequenced in a study of cytomegalovirus exposure and HLA in healthy donors. The PCR made use of 60 Vbeta and 13 Jbeta primers. Data came from immunoSEQ multiplex PCR; TCRdb stores just in-frame clones and leaves some out. The sample has approximately 160,000 clones; approximately 77% are singletons. The sample comprised PBMCs. Receptor source: a male donor in good health and CMV-seropositive.

The J gene is TRBJ1-4, the V gene TRBV6-5; a weak D match, TRBD1 (5 bases). The CDR3 totals 15 residues. V lost 8 bases and J 7 bases, leaving 20 bases between the germline ends. The germline gives CDR1 MNHEY, CDR2 SVGAGI. The CDR3 bases are TGTGCCAGCCGTCCCATCCAGGGTGGCAGTGAAAAACTGTTTTTT. This gives the protein CASRPIQGGSEKLFF.

V gene TRBV9 combines with J gene TRBJ2-3; no reliable D call. Looked up from germline, CDR1 is SGDLS and CDR2 is YYNGEE. CDR3 size: 14 residues. V dropped 4 bases and J dropped 5 bases, with 14 bases sitting between them. The CDR3 bases are TGTGCCAGCAGCCTTAGCCCCGAGCAAGATACGCAGTATTTT. Its translation is CASSLSPEQDTQYF.

This clone was counted once. The chain carries TRBV7-2 and TRBJ1-5; tentative D call: TRBD1 (5 bases). V lost 4 bases to trimming and J lost 4 bases, with 8 bases between them. Germline assignment: CDR1 SGHTA and CDR2 FQGNSA. The CDR3 loop spans 13 amino acids. The CDR3 here is CASSYQGNQPQHF. CDR3 DNA sequence: TGTGCCAGCAGCTATCAGGGTAATCAGCCCCAGCATTTT.

The CDR3 nucleotides read TGTGCCAGCAGCGTAGGGTGGACAGGGAATGAAAAACTGTTTTTT. Residues: CASSVGWTGNEKLFF. The chain carries TRBV9 and TRBJ1-4, with 8 bases aligning to TRBD1. The germline V gene has CDR1 SGDLS and CDR2 YYNGEE. The CDR3 has 15 amino acids. The ends lost 0 bases at V and 5 bases at J; junction bases unmatched: 3.

V is TRBV10-1 and J is TRBJ2-5, with a tentative D call TRBD1 (6 bases). In germline, CDR1 is WNHNN, CDR2 SYGVQD (reference sequence). V was clipped by 5 bases and J by 5 bases, with 15 bases between them. CDR3 size: 14 residues. This CDR3 reads CASSPTGLGETQYF. In DNA form, the CDR3 reads TGCGCCAGCAGTCCTACAGGGTTAGGGGAGACCCAGTACTTC.

The rearrangement links TRBV5-4 to TRBJ1-1, with D unresolved. The V gene's germline CDR1 is SGHNT and CDR2 YYREEE (reference sequence). Trimming shortened V by 4 bases and J by 5 bases, and 12 bases separated the two germline ends. This CDR3 has 13 amino acids. CDR3 bases: TGTGCCAGCAGCATCGGGTCCGGGACTGAAGCTTTCTTT. Protein sequence: CASSIGSGTEAFF. Drawing the rest from reference TRBV5-4 and TRBJ1-1, the complete variable domain is ETGVTQSPTHLIKTRGQQVTLRCSSQSGHNTVSWYQQALGQGPQFIFQYYREEENGRGNFPPRFSGLQFPNYSSELNVNALELDDSALYLCASSIGSGTEAFFGQGTRLTVV.

V is TRBV4-3 and J is TRBJ2-2; TRBD1 matches 10 bases. The trim removed 3 bases at V and 4 bases at J, leaving 2 bases unmatched. Germline CDR1 LGHNA, CDR2 YSLEER. This CDR3 is 15 amino acids long. The CDR3 sequence: CASSHRTGGTGELFF. For the CDR3, the DNA is TGCGCCAGCAGCCACAGGACAGGGGGCACCGGGGAGCTGTTTTTT.

The gene calls are TRBV30 and TRBJ1-2; maybe TRBD1 (6 bases). The CDR3 sequence is 13 residues long. Germline V lookup: CDR1 GTSNPN, CDR2 SVGIG (reference sequence). The germline V and J ends were trimmed by 2 bases and 0 bases, with 7 bases remaining between them. The CDR3 sequence: CAWSTGSNYGYTF. The CDR3 DNA reads as TGTGCCTGGAGTACAGGGTCTAACTATGGCTACACCTTC.

This chain joins TRBV7-3 and TRBJ2-3, with D possibly being TRBD2 (7 bases). In germline, CDR1 is SGHTA, CDR2 FQGTGA. The CDR3 length is 14 residues. Trimming removed 3 bases at V and 2 bases at J, with 9 bases between. The CDR3 spells CASSFGGHTDTQYF. The CDR3 DNA is TGTGCCAGCAGCTTCGGGGGGCACACAGATACGCAGTATTTT.

The chain uses TRBV4-1 and TRBJ2-2; 7 nucleotides agree with TRBD1. This CDR3 contains 15 residues. Trimming cost V 2 bases and J 4 bases; bases outside gene matches: 4. Germline V lookup: CDR1 MGHRA, CDR2 YSYEKL. CDR3 region: CASSQLGTATGELFF. CDR3 in DNA: TGCGCCAGCAGCCAACTCGGGACAGCCACCGGGGAGCTGTTTTTT.

This clone is a singleton in its sample. The chain has TRBV5-4 and TRBJ2-1, with TRBD1 identical over 9 bases. Trimming cost V 4 bases and J 2 bases; bases outside gene matches: 4. The CDR3 loop spans 15 amino acids. Germline CDR1 reads SGHNT; CDR2 reads YYREEE (reference sequence). This chain's CDR3 is CASSLGQGPYNEQFF. The CDR3 DNA reads as TGTGCCAGCAGCCTGGGACAGGGACCCTACAATGAGCAGTTCTTC.

The rearrangement uses TRBV7-6 and TRBJ2-7; 9 nucleotides agree with TRBD1. The CDR3 runs to 16 residues. V lost 1 base to trimming and J lost 5 bases; unmatched junction nucleotides: 9. Germline loops: CDR1 SGHVS, CDR2 FNYEAQ. CDR3 protein: CASSLGDRVGKNEQYF. In DNA form, the CDR3 reads TGTGCCAGCAGCTTAGGGGACAGGGTAGGAAAGAACGAGCAGTACTTC. Full variable domain (missing parts from reference TRBV7-6 and TRBJ2-7): GAGVSQSPRYKVTKRGQDVALRCDPISGHVSLYWYRQALGQGPEFLTYFNYEAQQDKSGLPNDRFSAERPEGSISTLTIQRTEQRDSAMYRCASSLGDRVGKNEQYFGPGTRLTVT.

The chain employs TRBV5-4 and TRBJ1-4, with a tentative D call TRBD1 (5 bases). With 0 bases removed from V and 3 bases from J, the gap between germline ends came to 15 bases. The CDR3 has 17 amino acids. Per the germline V gene, CDR1 is SGHNT and CDR2 is YYREEE (reference sequence). The CDR3 DNA follows: TGTGCCAGCAGCTTGGTGTCGGATGCGGGGGCTAATGAAAAACTGTTTTTT. Amino acids: CASSLVSDAGANEKLFF.

The V and J genes are TRBV19 and TRBJ1-2; no clear D. Between the trimmed V and J ends, which lost 6 bases and 5 bases, there was a span of 10 bases. This CDR3 contains 12 residues. Germline values: CDR1 LNHDA, CDR2 SQIVND (reference sequence). The CDR3 sequence: CASSLEPYGYTF. Written as DNA, the CDR3 is TGTGCCAGTAGCCTTGAGCCTTATGGCTACACCTTC.

The chain has TRBV20-1 and TRBJ1-2; D gene ambiguous. This CDR3 is 11 amino acids long. Trimming removed 5 bases from V and 6 bases from J, with 10 bases in between. CDR1 DFQATT and CDR2 SNEGSKA come from the germline V gene (reference sequence). The CDR3 region is CSAPRPDGYTF. The DNA of the CDR3 is TGCAGTGCTCCCCGTCCGGATGGCTACACCTTC.

The chain recombines TRBV9 with TRBJ1-2, with 9 positions matching TRBD1. CDR1 and CDR2 (germline): SGDLS, YYNGEE. CDR3 length equals 14 residues. The J segment lost 6 bases and the V segment lost 4 bases, leaving 7 bases of the junction unmatched. In DNA form, the CDR3 reads TGTGCCAGCAGCCCTGGGACAGGGTGGGATGGCTACACCTTC. Amino acid sequence: CASSPGTGWDGYTF.

V usage is TRBV7-2 and J usage is TRBJ2-3; TRBD2 aligns across 14 bases. The V segment lost 5 bases and the J segment 7 bases; nucleotides outside the gene matches: 8. The CDR3 totals 16 residues. Germline lookup yields CDR1 SGHTA and CDR2 FQGNSA. CDR3: CASSMTSGGVGYTQYF. The DNA for the CDR3 is TGTGCCAGCAGCATGACTAGCGGGGGGGTTGGGTATACGCAGTATTTT.

The chain uses TRBV6-1 and TRBJ2-6; possible D gene TRBD2, 5 bases. Between the trimmed V and J ends, which lost 7 bases and 0 bases, there was a span of 10 bases. In germline, CDR1 is MNHNS, CDR2 SASEGT. The CDR3 runs 15 residues. In DNA, the CDR3 is TGTGCCAGCACCCGAGGGCGCTCTGGGGCCAACGTCCTGACTTTC. This gives the protein CASTRGRSGANVLTF.

This clone was seen a single time. The chain joins TRBV6-6 to TRBJ1-2, with 7 bases identical to TRBD1. The junction had 5 bases not matched to a gene; V was cut back by 2 bases and J by 5 bases. Germline CDR1 is MNHNY and CDR2 is SVGAGI (reference sequence). The CDR3 sequence is 14 residues long. CDR3 loop: CASSYRDSSYGYTF. In DNA, the CDR3 is TGTGCCAGCAGTTACCGGGACAGTTCATATGGCTACACCTTC.

The rearrangement links TRBV18 to TRBJ2-3; D may be TRBD1 (5 bases). Looked up from germline, CDR1 is KGHSH and CDR2 is LQKENI. V lost 3 bases, J lost 0 bases, and 13 bases lay in between. The CDR3 runs to 16 residues. The CDR3: CASSPLTTASTDTQYF. CDR3 coding DNA: TGTGCCAGCTCACCCCTAACGACAGCTAGCACAGATACGCAGTATTTT.

The chain has TRBV11-3 and TRBJ2-7, with 7 bases aligning to TRBD2. Germline CDR1 is SGHNT and CDR2 is YENEEA. This CDR3 has 15 amino acids. Trimming took 10 bases from V and 5 from J; bases not matched to a gene: 17. CDR3 sequence: CAITPPIRGDHEQYF. The CDR3 coding sequence is TGTGCCATCACCCCTCCGATCCGGGGGGATCACGAGCAGTACTTC.

This rearrangement joins TRBV15 to TRBJ2-7, with TRBD1 identical over 7 bases. Germline CDR1 is LNHNV and CDR2 is YYDKDF (reference sequence). V trimming: 5 bases; J trimming: 4 bases; junction bases outside the gene matches: 11. The CDR3 has 15 residues. CDR3 protein: CATSRGDRARYEQYF. In DNA form, the CDR3 reads TGTGCCACCAGCCGCGGAGACAGGGCGAGGTACGAGCAGTACTTC. The full variable domain, rest sourced from reference TRBV15 and TRBJ2-7, is DAMVIQNPRYQVTQFGKPVTLSCSQTLNHNVMYWYQQKSSQAPKLLFHYYDKDFNNEADTPDNFQSRRPNTSFCFLDIRSPGLGDTAMYLCATSRGDRARYEQYFGPGTRLTVT.

This clone was seen a few times. The chain employs TRBV7-9 and TRBJ1-1, with D possibly matching TRBD1 (5 bases). This CDR3 spans 14 amino acids. Germline CDR1 reads SEHNR; CDR2 reads FQNEAQ (reference sequence). The V end was cut by 5 bases, the J end by 4 bases, with 14 bases between. The chain's CDR3 is CASSLNSGRTEAFF. Written as DNA, the CDR3 is TGTGCCAGCAGCCTCAATTCAGGGCGCACTGAAGCTTTCTTT.

The V and J genes are TRBV7-9 and TRBJ1-1, with 9 nucleotides matching TRBD1. The V gene's germline CDR1 is SEHNR and CDR2 FQNEAQ (reference sequence). CDR3 length: 15 amino acids. V was clipped by 5 bases and J by 3 bases; unmatched bases: 7. CDR3 loop: CASSPWTGVDTEAFF. The CDR3 region has the DNA TGTGCCAGCAGCCCCTGGACAGGGGTTGACACTGAAGCTTTCTTT.

This rearrangement joins TRBV7-2 to TRBJ2-2; 7 positions match TRBD1. Germline CDR1 reads SGHTA; CDR2 reads FQGNSA. The CDR3 consists of 13 residues. J lost 5 bases, V lost 8 bases, and 5 bases had no gene match. The CDR3 nucleotides read TGTGCCAGCCCCGGACAGGAAACCGGGGAGCTGTTTTTT. This encodes CASPGQETGELFF. Filled out from reference TRBV7-2 and TRBJ2-2, the complete variable domain reads GAGVSQSPSNKVTEKGKDVELRCDPISGHTALYWYRQSLGQGLEFLIYFQGNSAPDKSGLPSDRFSAERTGGSVSTLTIQRTQQEDSAVYLCASPGQETGELFFGEGSRLTVL.